These T cell receptor beta chains were read from a single sample in a study of blood T cell repertoires in COVID-19. Produced via immunoSEQ multiplex PCR; TCRdb's table is partial and in-frame only. This sample carries 240,000 or so clones, approximately 86% of them seen once, and the ten largest clones take 6% to 9%. The sample comprised peripheral blood. These receptors all stem from a woman in her 70s with active or convalescent COVID-19. The CDR3 runs from the conserved cysteine through the conserved F or W. A D gene is named only where the DNA matches it firmly.

CDR3 protein,CDR3 length,V gene,D gene,J gene
CASREGPGAGYGYTF,15,TRBV6-1,.,TRBJ1-2
CASSPAGNQPQHF,13,TRBV18,.,TRBJ1-5
CASSETGSGNTIYF,14,TRBV25-1,TRBD1,TRBJ1-3
CASSPKDGPGGYNQPQHF,18,TRBV18,.,TRBJ1-5
CASSPGWSSYNEQFF,15,TRBV6-6,.,TRBJ2-1
CASSLDRDYGYTF,13,TRBV6-2/TRBV6-3,TRBD1,TRBJ1-2
CASSTGQARNTEAFF,15,TRBV6-2/TRBV6-3,TRBD1,TRBJ1-1
CASSLSNLLAQYF,13,TRBV5-8,.,TRBJ2-5
CASSPASTNYGYTF,14,TRBV18,.,TRBJ1-2
CASSLAGRGQETQYF,15,TRBV5-6,TRBD2,TRBJ2-5
CASSRVRGLGSYEQYF,16,TRBV27,TRBD1,TRBJ2-7
CAISDLGQNQPQHF,14,TRBV10-3,TRBD1,TRBJ1-5
CASSSSGVVKLFF,13,TRBV6-6,.,TRBJ1-4
CASSIFQEAGRFF,13,TRBV19,.,TRBJ2-1
CASSEGASGYTF,12,TRBV6-4,.,TRBJ1-2
CASNLQGLMNTEAFF,15,TRBV2,.,TRBJ1-1